These 30 T cell receptor beta chains came from one sample sequenced in a study of monozygotic twins with inflammatory bowel disease. TCRdb re-called the 5' RACE reads and catalogs CDR3 proteins one per entry, DNA excluded. The sample data list approximately 380,000 distinct CDR3 sequences. What was sequenced was blood. Receptor source: a human donor with ulcerative colitis or Crohn's disease, or a healthy co-twin of an affected twin (not recorded which).

This chain connects TRBV5-5 to TRBJ1-5; TCRdb indicates TRBD1, and absent DNA this call remains unverified. CDR3 length: 18 residues. Per germline, CDR1 SGHKS and CDR2 YYEKEE (reference sequence). The CDR3 region is CASSLAGGRVASNQPQHF. Looking up the rest from reference TRBV5-5 and TRBJ1-5 gives the full variable domain: DAGVTQSPTHLIKTRGQQVTLRCSPISGHKSVSWYQQVLGQGPQFIFQYYEKEERGRGNFPDRFSARQFPNYSSELNVNALLLGDSALYLCASSLAGGRVASNQPQHFGDGTRLSIL.

This chain connects TRBV5-1 to TRBJ1-1; the TRBD1 assignment by TCRdb is unverifiable without DNA. CDR3 length equals 14 residues. Germline loops: CDR1 SGHRS, CDR2 YFSETQ. The CDR3 sequence: CASSSSTGGTEAFF. The entire variable domain, with the rest obtained from reference TRBV5-1 and TRBJ1-1, is as follows: KAGVTQTPRYLIKTRGQQVTLSCSPISGHRSVSWYQQTPGQGLQFLFEYFSETQRNKGNFPGRFSGRQFSNSRSEMNVSTLELGDSALYLCASSSSTGGTEAFFGQGTRLTVV.

V usage is TRBV4-2 and J usage is TRBJ2-7; the TCRdb D gene call, TRBD1, has no DNA to confirm it. The germline V gene has CDR1 LGHNA and CDR2 YNFKEQ. The CDR3 consists of 13 residues. CDR3 residues: CASSQNRIYEQYF.

The CDR3 reads CASSPDRGSPLHF. The V gene is TRBV7-2, the J gene TRBJ1-6; as DNA is missing, the TRBD1 call by TCRdb cannot be tested. CDR3 size: 13 residues. Germline V gives CDR1 SGHTA, CDR2 FQGNSA.

The chain employs TRBV7-8 and TRBJ2-2; TCRdb indicates TRBD1, and absent DNA this call remains unverified. CDR1 and CDR2 (germline): SGHVS, FQNEAQ. This CDR3 contains 16 residues. Here the CDR3 reads CASSLDREGLGGELFF.

The rearrangement uses TRBV18 and TRBJ2-6; there is no DNA to check the TCRdb D call of TRBD1. This CDR3 is built from 15 residues. Germline CDR1 is KGHSH and CDR2 is LQKENI. CDR3 in amino acids: CASSPGTAGANVLTF.

V and J are TRBV21-1 and TRBJ1-5; TCRdb's assignment of TRBD1 cannot be checked, as there is no DNA. TRBV21-1 is noted as a pseudogene. There are 17 residues in the CDR3. CDR3 sequence reads: CASSKDHSGQGIQPQHF.

The rearrangement links TRBV20-1 to TRBJ2-1; TCRdb outputs TRBD1, but without DNA this stays unchecked. The CDR3 spans 15 residues. In germline, CDR1 is DFQATT, CDR2 SNEGSKA (reference sequence). The CDR3 loop reads CSAINRDRGYNEQFF.

V gene TRBV20-1 combines with J gene TRBJ2-7; checking the TCRdb D call of TRBD1 is not possible without DNA. Germline assignment: CDR1 DFQATT and CDR2 SNEGSKA (reference sequence). The CDR3 is made up of 14 amino acids. The chain's CDR3 is CSARSGQMTYEQYF.

The chain has TRBV5-5 and TRBJ1-5; TCRdb proposes TRBD1, but this gene call is untestable without DNA. Germline V gene data show CDR1 as SGHKS and CDR2 as YYEKEE (reference sequence). This CDR3 comprises 15 residues. CDR3 residues: CASSPSQGVGQPQHF.

The genes are TRBV5-1 and TRBJ1-1; TCRdb selects TRBD1, and the lack of DNA leaves this call unchecked. This CDR3 is 14 amino acids long. Germline CDR1 and CDR2: SGHRS and YFSETQ. CDR3 in amino acids: CASSSGQVNTEAFF.

The chain couples TRBV28 to TRBJ1-1. The CDR3 runs 14 residues. Germline assignment: CDR1 MDHEN and CDR2 SYDVKM. This chain's CDR3 is CASSLTAENTEAFF.

The chain joins TRBV7-9 to TRBJ2-2; TCRdb reports TRBD1, a call that lacks DNA to check it against. Germline V gives CDR1 SEHNR, CDR2 FQNEAQ (reference sequence). CDR3 length equals 15 residues. The CDR3 here is CASSSGTGLTGELFF.

The chain carries TRBV4-2 and TRBJ1-5; TCRdb calls TRBD1, which cannot be checked without DNA. Germline-derived CDR1 and CDR2 are LGHNA and YNFKEQ. The CDR3 is 15 amino acids. CDR3 sequence: CASSSHGQDNQPQHF.

The chain carries TRBV12-3 or TRBV12-4 and TRBJ1-5. The length of the CDR3 is 14 residues. CDR3 protein: CASSSYSRNQPQHF.

The gene calls are TRBV4-3 and TRBJ1-2; the TRBD1 assignment by TCRdb is unverifiable without DNA. This CDR3 region has 16 residues. Germline assignment: CDR1 LGHNA and CDR2 YSLEER. The CDR3 sequence: CASSQDRGWANYGYTF.

This chain uses TRBV12-3 or TRBV12-4 with TRBJ2-1; the D call from TCRdb, TRBD1, cannot be confirmed without DNA. The length of the CDR3 is 16 residues. The CDR3 spells CASINTGAVSYNEQFF.

V gene TRBV5-1 combines with J gene TRBJ1-2. Germline V lookup: CDR1 SGHRS, CDR2 YFSETQ. The CDR3 contains 13 residues. The CDR3 spells CASSLDSPYGYTF.

This chain links TRBV18 with TRBJ2-7; TCRdb's D call, TRBD2, is unchecked because there is no DNA. Germline V gene sequence: CDR1 KGHSH, CDR2 LQKENI. The CDR3 spans 17 residues. The CDR3 is CASSPPTASGRNYEQYF.

The chain uses TRBV5-1 and TRBJ2-7; without DNA, the TCRdb call of TRBD1 cannot be checked. Germline CDR1 SGHRS, CDR2 YFSETQ. The CDR3 runs 15 residues. CDR3 sequence: CASSSDRGRMHEQYF.

V gene TRBV29-1 combines with J gene TRBJ1-1; the TCRdb D gene call, TRBD1, has no DNA to confirm it. CDR1 and CDR2 (germline): SQVTM, ANQGSEA. This CDR3 contains 13 residues. This CDR3 is CSVEGVRGTEAFF. The whole variable domain, remainder taken from reference TRBV29-1 and TRBJ1-1, is SAVISQKPSRDICQRGTSLTIQCQVDSQVTMMFWYRQQPGQSLTLIATANQGSEATYESGFVIDKFPISRPNLTFSTLTVSNMSPEDSSIYLCSVEGVRGTEAFFGQGTRLTVV.

The chain recombines TRBV9 with TRBJ1-5; as DNA is missing, the TRBD1 call by TCRdb cannot be tested. The CDR3 consists of 15 residues. Germline V gene data show CDR1 as SGDLS and CDR2 as YYNGEE. CDR3 in amino acids: CASSVAPTGNQPQHF.

The genes are TRBV20-1 and TRBJ2-7. Germline assignment: CDR1 DFQATT and CDR2 SNEGSKA (reference sequence). The CDR3 sequence is 14 residues long. The CDR3 here is CSARDRQGLYEQYF.

The chain recombines TRBV7-6 with TRBJ2-1; TCRdb reports TRBD1, a call that lacks DNA to check it against. The CDR3 is made up of 15 amino acids. Germline assignment: CDR1 SGHVS and CDR2 FNYEAQ. The CDR3 loop is CASRGRDGRGDEQFF.

V usage is TRBV6-6 and J usage is TRBJ2-3; the D call from TCRdb, TRBD1, cannot be confirmed without DNA. The CDR3 length is 13 residues. Germline V gene lookup returns CDR1 MNHNY and CDR2 SVGAGI (reference sequence). CDR3: CATYRGNTDTQYF.

The V call is TRBV12-3 or TRBV12-4, the J call TRBJ1-2; without DNA, the TCRdb call of TRBD1 cannot be checked. The CDR3 is made up of 14 amino acids. The chain's CDR3 is CASRLGQFDYGYTF.

The V and J genes are TRBV7-9 and TRBJ2-7. Per germline, CDR1 SEHNR and CDR2 FQNEAQ (reference sequence). This CDR3 has 11 amino acids. The CDR3 is CASSSTWEQYF. Using reference TRBV7-9 and TRBJ2-7 for the parts outside the CDR3, the full variable domain is DTGVSQNPRHKITKRGQNVTFRCDPISEHNRLYWYRQTLGQGPEFLTYFQNEAQLEKSRLLSDRFSAERPKGSFSTLEIQRTEQGDSAMYLCASSSTWEQYFGPGTRLTVT.

This chain connects TRBV5-1 to TRBJ2-2; no DNA is available, so the TRBD2 call from TCRdb remains unchecked. The CDR3 is 14 amino acids. Germline values: CDR1 SGHRS, CDR2 YFSETQ. The CDR3 protein is CASSLDPSSGELFF. Supplemented by reference TRBV5-1 and TRBJ2-2, the full variable domain reads KAGVTQTPRYLIKTRGQQVTLSCSPISGHRSVSWYQQTPGQGLQFLFEYFSETQRNKGNFPGRFSGRQFSNSRSEMNVSTLELGDSALYLCASSLDPSSGELFFGEGSRLTVL.

The chain joins TRBV12-3 or TRBV12-4 to TRBJ1-4; lacking DNA, the TRBD1 call made by TCRdb goes unchecked. CDR3 length: 14 amino acids. The CDR3: CASTTSWDNEKLFF.

The chain uses TRBV20-1 and TRBJ2-6; TCRdb's D call, TRBD1, is unchecked because there is no DNA. CDR1 and CDR2 from the germline V gene are DFQATT and SNEGSKA (reference sequence). The CDR3 has 17 residues. The chain's CDR3 is CSALSVGGSSGANVLTF.